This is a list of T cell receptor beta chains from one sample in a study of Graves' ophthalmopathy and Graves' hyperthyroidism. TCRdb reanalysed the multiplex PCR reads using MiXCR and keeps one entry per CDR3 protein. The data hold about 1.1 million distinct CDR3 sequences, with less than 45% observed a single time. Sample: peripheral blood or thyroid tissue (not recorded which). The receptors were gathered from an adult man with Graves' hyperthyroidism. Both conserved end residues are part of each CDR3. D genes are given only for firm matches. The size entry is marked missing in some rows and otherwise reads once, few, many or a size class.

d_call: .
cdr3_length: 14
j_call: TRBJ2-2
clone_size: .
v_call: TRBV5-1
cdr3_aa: CASSLEPHTGELFF
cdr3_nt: TGCGCCAGCAGCTTGGAACCTCACACCGGGGAGCTGTTTTTT

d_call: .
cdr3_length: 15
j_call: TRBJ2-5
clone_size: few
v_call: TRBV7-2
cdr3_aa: CASSLVSTHQETQYF
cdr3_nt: TGTGCCAGCAGCTTAGTATCTACCCACCAAGAGACCCAGTACTTC

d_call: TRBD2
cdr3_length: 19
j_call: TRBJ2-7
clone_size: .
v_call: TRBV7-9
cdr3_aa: CASSAWGGGGAKSTYEQYF
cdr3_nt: TGTGCCAGCAGCGCGTGGGGGGGTGGGGGAGCGAAAAGCACCTACGAGCAGTACTTC

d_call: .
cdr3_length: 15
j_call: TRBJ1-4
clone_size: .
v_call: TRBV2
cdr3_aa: CASSEGLRGGEKLFF
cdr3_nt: TGTGCCAGCAGTGAAGGTTTGCGGGGGGGTGAAAAACTGTTTTTT

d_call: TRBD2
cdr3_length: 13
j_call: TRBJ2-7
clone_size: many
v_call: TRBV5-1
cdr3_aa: CASSFRAGGEQYF
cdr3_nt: TGCGCCAGCAGCTTCCGAGCGGGAGGTGAGCAGTACTTC

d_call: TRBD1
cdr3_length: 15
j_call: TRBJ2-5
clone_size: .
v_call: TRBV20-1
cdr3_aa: CSARGAPDRGVTQYF
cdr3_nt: TGCAGTGCCAGGGGTGCACCGGACAGGGGGGTAACCCAGTACTTC

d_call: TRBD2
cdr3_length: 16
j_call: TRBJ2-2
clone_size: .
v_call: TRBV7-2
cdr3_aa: CASSSPSGRSTGELFF
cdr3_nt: TGTGCCAGCAGCTCGCCTAGCGGGAGGAGCACCGGGGAGCTGTTTTTT

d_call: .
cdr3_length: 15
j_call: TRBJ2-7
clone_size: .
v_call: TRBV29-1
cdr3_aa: CSLGWRDTVPYEQYF
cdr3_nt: TGCAGCTTAGGCTGGCGGGACACCGTTCCCTACGAGCAGTACTTC

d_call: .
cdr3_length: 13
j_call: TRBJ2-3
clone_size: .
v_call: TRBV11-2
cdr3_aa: CASSSRSLSTQYF
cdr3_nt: TGTGCCAGCAGCTCCCGTTCATTGAGTACGCAGTATTTT

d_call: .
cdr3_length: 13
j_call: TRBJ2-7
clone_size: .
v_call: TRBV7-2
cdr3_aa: CASSLGGGPEQYF
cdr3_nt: TGTGCCAGCAGCTTAGGTGGGGGCCCCGAGCAGTACTTC

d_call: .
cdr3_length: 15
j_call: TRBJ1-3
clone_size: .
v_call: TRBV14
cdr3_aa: CASSRTWGSGNTIYF
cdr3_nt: TGTGCCAGCAGCCGTACCTGGGGCTCTGGAAACACCATATATTTT

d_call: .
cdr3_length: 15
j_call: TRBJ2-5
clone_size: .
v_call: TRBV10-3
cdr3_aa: CAISGVGQGHETQYF
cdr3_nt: TGTGCCATCAGTGGAGTCGGGCAGGGTCACGAGACCCAGTACTTC

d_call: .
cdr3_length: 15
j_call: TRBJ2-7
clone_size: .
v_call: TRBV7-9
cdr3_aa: CASSLSQRVWYEQYF
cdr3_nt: TGTGCCAGCAGCTTAAGTCAGCGGGTGTGGTACGAGCAGTACTTC

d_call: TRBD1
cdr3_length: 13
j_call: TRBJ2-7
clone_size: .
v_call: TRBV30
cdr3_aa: CAWTQGVVYEQYF
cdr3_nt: TGTGCCTGGACTCAGGGGGTTGTTTACGAGCAGTACTTC

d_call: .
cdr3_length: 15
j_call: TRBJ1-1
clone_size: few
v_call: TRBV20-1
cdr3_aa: CSARDRATGVTEASF
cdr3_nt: TGCAGTGCTAGAGATCGGGCCACAGGTGTCACTGAAGCTTCCTTT

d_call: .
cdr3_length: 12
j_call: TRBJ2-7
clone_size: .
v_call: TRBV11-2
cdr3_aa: CASGAFLYEQYF
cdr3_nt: TGTGCCAGCGGGGCGTTCCTCTACGAGCAGTACTTC

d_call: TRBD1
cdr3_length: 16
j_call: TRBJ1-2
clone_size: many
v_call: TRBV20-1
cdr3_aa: CSARTGERPANYGYTF
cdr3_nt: TGCAGTGCCAGGACAGGGGAGAGGCCTGCGAACTATGGCTACACCTTC

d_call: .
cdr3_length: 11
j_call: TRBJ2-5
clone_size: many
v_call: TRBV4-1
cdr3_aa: CASSSSQTQYF
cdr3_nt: TGCGCCAGCAGCTCCTCTCAGACCCAGTACTTC

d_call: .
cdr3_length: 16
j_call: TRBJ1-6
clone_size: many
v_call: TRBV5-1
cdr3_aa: CASSLAGSDLNSPLHF
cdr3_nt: TGCGCCAGCAGCTTGGCGGGGTCTGACCTTAATTCACCCCTCCACTTT

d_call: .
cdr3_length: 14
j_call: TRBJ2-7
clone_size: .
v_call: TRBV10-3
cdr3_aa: CAISESGLNYEQYF
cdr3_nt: TGTGCCATCAGTGAGTCTGGACTAAACTACGAGCAGTACTTC

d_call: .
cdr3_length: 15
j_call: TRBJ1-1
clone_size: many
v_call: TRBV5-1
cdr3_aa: CASSLEYGMNTEAFF
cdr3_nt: TGCGCCAGCAGCTTGGAATACGGCATGAACACTGAAGCTTTCTTT

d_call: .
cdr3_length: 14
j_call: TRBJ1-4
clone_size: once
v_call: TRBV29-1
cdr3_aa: CSVGEGGEDEKLFF
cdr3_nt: TGCAGCGTCGGGGAGGGGGGGGAAGATGAAAAACTGTTTTTT

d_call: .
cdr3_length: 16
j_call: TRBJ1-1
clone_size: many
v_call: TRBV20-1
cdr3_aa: CSARDPLTLSNTEAFF
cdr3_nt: TGCAGTGCTAGAGATCCACTGACCTTATCGAACACTGAAGCTTTCTTT

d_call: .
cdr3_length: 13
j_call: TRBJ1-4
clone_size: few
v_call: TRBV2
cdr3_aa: CASSSGFDEKLFF
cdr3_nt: TGTGCCAGCAGTTCGGGGTTTGATGAAAAACTGTTTTTT

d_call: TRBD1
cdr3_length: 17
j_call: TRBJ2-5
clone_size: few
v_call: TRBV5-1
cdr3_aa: CASSPPQGQAFQETQYF
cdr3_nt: TGTGCCAGCAGCCCACCCCAGGGACAGGCGTTTCAAGAGACCCAGTACTTC

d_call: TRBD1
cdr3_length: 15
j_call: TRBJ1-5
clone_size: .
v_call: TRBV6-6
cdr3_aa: CASKVGTGKNQPQHF
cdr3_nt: TGTGCCAGCAAGGTCGGGACAGGAAAAAATCAGCCCCAGCATTTT

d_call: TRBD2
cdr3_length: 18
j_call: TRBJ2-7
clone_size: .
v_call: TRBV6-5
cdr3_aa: CASSSTPRVVAGDYEQYF
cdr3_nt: TGTGCCAGCAGTTCCACCCCTCGCGTGGTAGCGGGAGACTACGAGCAGTACTTC

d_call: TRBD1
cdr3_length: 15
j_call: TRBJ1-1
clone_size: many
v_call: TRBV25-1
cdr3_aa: CASRQQGAVNTEAFF
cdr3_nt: TGTGCCAGCAGACAACAGGGGGCTGTGAACACTGAAGCTTTCTTT

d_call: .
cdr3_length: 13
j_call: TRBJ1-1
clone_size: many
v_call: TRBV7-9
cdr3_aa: CASSRRLNTEAFF
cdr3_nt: TGTGCCAGCTCCCGCCGGCTGAACACTGAAGCTTTCTTT